This is a list of T cell receptor beta chains from one sample in a study of cytotoxic CD8 clonotypes in ibrutinib-treated CLL. TCRdb's copy holds only in-frame clones and misses some; the assay was immunoSEQ multiplex PCR. The sample holds 150,000 to 200,000 clones, about two thirds seen once. This material consisted of PBMCs, taken after 24 months of ibrutinib treatment. The receptors were sampled from a human donor with chronic lymphocytic leukemia. Both conserved end residues are part of each CDR3. The D gene is left open where the match is weak. The size of a clone is reported for some rows only, either as once, few or many, or as a class for expanded clones.

j_gene: TRBJ2-2
v_gene: TRBV7-8
d_gene: TRBD2
abundance: -
CDR3aa: CASSLAARLAENTGELFF
CDR3nt: TGTGCCAGCAGCTTAGCGGCCAGACTAGCGGAGAACACCGGGGAGCTGTTTTTT

j_gene: TRBJ2-7
v_gene: TRBV28
d_gene: TRBD1
abundance: -
CDR3aa: CASTGTGSIEQYF
CDR3nt: TGTGCCAGCACCGGGACAGGGTCCATCGAGCAGTACTTC

j_gene: TRBJ1-1
v_gene: TRBV30
d_gene: -
abundance: -
CDR3aa: CAWEGGTEAFF
CDR3nt: TGTGCCTGGGAAGGGGGAACTGAAGCTTTCTTT

j_gene: TRBJ1-1
v_gene: TRBV29-1
d_gene: -
abundance: -
CDR3aa: CSVLQRTTNTEAFF
CDR3nt: TGCAGCGTTCTACAAAGGACGACGAACACTGAAGCTTTCTTT

j_gene: TRBJ1-3
v_gene: TRBV11-2
d_gene: -
abundance: -
CDR3aa: CASSQFWHTIYF
CDR3nt: TGTGCCAGCAGCCAATTTTGGCACACCATATATTTT

j_gene: TRBJ1-5
v_gene: TRBV27
d_gene: TRBD1
abundance: -
CDR3aa: CASSLSGQFSNQPQHF
CDR3nt: TGTGCCAGCAGTCTATCGGGACAGTTTAGCAATCAGCCCCAGCATTTT

j_gene: TRBJ2-5
v_gene: TRBV5-1
d_gene: -
abundance: -
CDR3aa: CASSPSGAPETQYF
CDR3nt: TGCGCCAGCAGCCCATCGGGCGCTCCGGAGACCCAGTACTTC

j_gene: TRBJ1-5
v_gene: TRBV19
d_gene: -
abundance: few
CDR3aa: CASSMDSGGLSQPQHF
CDR3nt: TGTGCCAGTAGTATGGATTCTGGGGGGCTAAGTCAGCCCCAGCATTTT

j_gene: TRBJ1-4
v_gene: TRBV9
d_gene: TRBD1
abundance: -
CDR3aa: CASSSRQGNEKLFF
CDR3nt: TGTGCCAGCAGCTCTCGACAGGGTAATGAAAAACTGTTTTTT

j_gene: TRBJ2-1
v_gene: TRBV10-3
d_gene: TRBD2
abundance: -
CDR3aa: CAISEETSGREQFF
CDR3nt: TGTGCCATCTCGGAGGAGACTAGCGGGAGGGAACAGTTCTTC

j_gene: TRBJ2-1
v_gene: TRBV27
d_gene: TRBD2
abundance: -
CDR3aa: CASSGPTGGNEQFF
CDR3nt: TGTGCCAGCAGTGGCCCTACGGGAGGGAATGAGCAGTTCTTC

j_gene: TRBJ2-1
v_gene: TRBV20-1
d_gene: -
abundance: -
CDR3aa: CSARYNEQFF
CDR3nt: TGCAGTGCTAGATACAATGAGCAGTTCTTC

j_gene: TRBJ2-1
v_gene: TRBV10-3
d_gene: TRBD2
abundance: -
CDR3aa: CAISGLAGDDEQFF
CDR3nt: TGTGCCATCAGTGGACTAGCGGGAGACGATGAGCAGTTCTTC

j_gene: TRBJ2-3
v_gene: TRBV5-4
d_gene: -
abundance: -
CDR3aa: CASSWGASGVGDTQYF
CDR3nt: TGTGCCAGCAGCTGGGGGGCCAGCGGGGTGGGAGATACGCAGTATTTT

j_gene: TRBJ2-7
v_gene: TRBV2
d_gene: -
abundance: -
CDR3aa: CASHLQGSPLYEQYF
CDR3nt: TGTGCCAGCCATCTCCAGGGAAGCCCACTCTACGAGCAGTACTTC

j_gene: TRBJ2-7
v_gene: TRBV27
d_gene: TRBD2
abundance: -
CDR3aa: CASSPGLAGGVWDEQYF
CDR3nt: TGTGCCAGCAGTCCCGGACTAGCGGGAGGGGTTTGGGACGAGCAGTACTTC

j_gene: TRBJ2-5
v_gene: TRBV28
d_gene: TRBD1
abundance: -
CDR3aa: CASSPWDRGLETQYF
CDR3nt: TGTGCCAGCAGTCCGTGGGACAGGGGGCTAGAGACCCAGTACTTC

j_gene: TRBJ2-7
v_gene: TRBV19
d_gene: -
abundance: -
CDR3aa: CASSTRAGADGYEQYF
CDR3nt: TGTGCCAGTAGTACCAGGGCAGGGGCGGATGGTTACGAGCAGTACTTC

j_gene: TRBJ2-5
v_gene: TRBV7-9
d_gene: TRBD2
abundance: once
CDR3aa: CASSPRTSGRAYETQYF
CDR3nt: TGTGCCAGCAGCCCCCGGACTAGCGGGAGGGCCTATGAGACCCAGTACTTC

j_gene: TRBJ2-3
v_gene: TRBV30
d_gene: -
abundance: -
CDR3aa: CASGGTIYDTQYF
CDR3nt: TGTGCAAGTGGTGGGACCATCTATGATACGCAGTATTTT

j_gene: TRBJ1-1
v_gene: TRBV6-5
d_gene: -
abundance: -
CDR3aa: CASSSRPGAPTEAFF
CDR3nt: TGTGCCAGCAGTTCGAGGCCGGGGGCTCCCACTGAAGCTTTCTTT

j_gene: TRBJ1-2
v_gene: TRBV25-1
d_gene: TRBD1
abundance: -
CDR3aa: CASSGRGQDGYTF
CDR3nt: TGTGCCAGCAGTGGCAGAGGACAGGATGGCTACACCTTC

j_gene: TRBJ1-5
v_gene: TRBV30
d_gene: -
abundance: few
CDR3aa: CAWSEGPNQPQHF
CDR3nt: TGTGCCTGGAGTGAGGGACCCAATCAGCCCCAGCATTTT

j_gene: TRBJ2-5
v_gene: TRBV23-1
d_gene: -
abundance: -
CDR3aa: CASSRGRRGDQETQYF
CDR3nt: TGCGCCAGCAGCCGCGGGCGAAGGGGGGACCAAGAGACCCAGTACTTC

j_gene: TRBJ2-7
v_gene: TRBV18
d_gene: TRBD2
abundance: -
CDR3aa: CASSPPGLAGSIQYF
CDR3nt: TGTGCCAGCTCACCACCGGGACTAGCGGGGTCAATACAGTACTTC

j_gene: TRBJ2-5
v_gene: TRBV4-3
d_gene: -
abundance: -
CDR3aa: CASSQDGPFGMYQETQYF
CDR3nt: TGCGCCAGCAGCCAAGATGGGCCTTTTGGGATGTACCAAGAGACCCAGTACTTC

j_gene: TRBJ2-2
v_gene: TRBV5-4
d_gene: -
abundance: few
CDR3aa: CASSLGSRAPGELFF
CDR3nt: TGTGCCAGCAGCTTGGGATCCAGGGCCCCCGGGGAGCTGTTTTTT

j_gene: TRBJ2-1
v_gene: TRBV5-4
d_gene: -
abundance: few
CDR3aa: CASSGGNSYNEQFF
CDR3nt: TGTGCCAGCAGCGGGGGCAACTCCTACAATGAGCAGTTCTTC

j_gene: TRBJ1-3
v_gene: TRBV18
d_gene: TRBD1
abundance: -
CDR3aa: CASSPSGGTTGNTIYF
CDR3nt: TGTGCCAGCTCACCTTCAGGGGGTACGACTGGAAACACCATATATTTT

j_gene: TRBJ2-5
v_gene: TRBV10-3
d_gene: -
abundance: -
CDR3aa: CAISGDSKETQYF
CDR3nt: TGTGCCATCAGTGGAGACAGTAAAGAGACCCAGTACTTC

j_gene: TRBJ2-3
v_gene: TRBV20-1
d_gene: -
abundance: -
CDR3aa: CSAPRADTQYF
CDR3nt: TGCAGTGCCCCCAGAGCAGATACGCAGTATTTT

j_gene: TRBJ1-2
v_gene: TRBV27
d_gene: TRBD1
abundance: -
CDR3aa: CASRDSLWGYTF
CDR3nt: TGTGCCAGCCGGGACAGCCTGTGGGGCTACACCTTC

j_gene: TRBJ2-7
v_gene: TRBV11-3
d_gene: TRBD1
abundance: -
CDR3aa: CASSFRTGLYEQYF
CDR3nt: TGTGCCAGCAGCTTCAGGACAGGCCTGTACGAGCAGTACTTC

j_gene: TRBJ1-2
v_gene: TRBV7-2
d_gene: TRBD1
abundance: few
CDR3aa: CASSLGWAGGAFDGYTF
CDR3nt: TGTGCCAGCAGCTTAGGGTGGGCAGGGGGCGCCTTCGATGGCTACACCTTC

j_gene: TRBJ2-1
v_gene: TRBV11-2
d_gene: TRBD2
abundance: -
CDR3aa: CASSSSSGRYNEQFF
CDR3nt: TGTGCCAGCAGCTCTTCTAGCGGGAGATACAATGAGCAGTTCTTC

j_gene: TRBJ2-7
v_gene: TRBV7-6
d_gene: TRBD1
abundance: -
CDR3aa: CASSFRQGTYEQYF
CDR3nt: TGTGCCAGCAGCTTTAGACAGGGCACTTACGAGCAGTACTTC

j_gene: TRBJ2-7
v_gene: TRBV27
d_gene: -
abundance: -
CDR3aa: CASSPRLSTGTSEQYF
CDR3nt: TGTGCCAGCAGTCCTAGACTTTCTACGGGTACCTCGGAGCAGTACTTC

j_gene: TRBJ1-4
v_gene: TRBV10-3
d_gene: TRBD1
abundance: -
CDR3aa: CAISSDRGVFEKLFF
CDR3nt: TGTGCCATCAGTTCAGACAGGGGTGTGTTTGAAAAACTGTTTTTT

j_gene: TRBJ2-1
v_gene: TRBV4-2
d_gene: TRBD2
abundance: -
CDR3aa: CASSQEPGLAATNEFF
CDR3nt: TGTGCCAGCAGCCAAGAACCGGGACTAGCGGCTACGAATGAGTTCTTC

j_gene: TRBJ2-1
v_gene: TRBV5-6
d_gene: -
abundance: -
CDR3aa: CASSLASRPYNEQFF
CDR3nt: TGTGCCAGCAGCTTGGCTAGCAGACCCTACAATGAGCAGTTCTTC

j_gene: TRBJ1-5
v_gene: TRBV6-1
d_gene: -
abundance: -
CDR3aa: CASSESFRRLGNQPQHF
CDR3nt: TGTGCCAGCAGTGAAAGCTTTCGACGACTTGGCAATCAGCCCCAGCATTTT

j_gene: TRBJ2-2
v_gene: TRBV5-1
d_gene: -
abundance: -
CDR3aa: CASSFTALNTGELFF
CDR3nt: TGCGCCAGCAGCTTTACTGCCCTAAACACCGGGGAGCTGTTTTTT

j_gene: TRBJ2-7
v_gene: TRBV7-3
d_gene: -
abundance: -
CDR3aa: CASSLNRDYEQYF
CDR3nt: TGTGCCAGCAGCTTAAACAGGGACTACGAGCAGTACTTC

j_gene: TRBJ2-7
v_gene: TRBV7-9
d_gene: -
abundance: -
CDR3aa: CASSPVTGSYEQYF
CDR3nt: TGTGCCAGCAGCCCCGTAACGGGTTCCTACGAGCAGTACTTC

j_gene: TRBJ2-7
v_gene: TRBV12-5
d_gene: TRBD2
abundance: -
CDR3aa: CASGLGAPGLIHEQYF
CDR3nt: TGTGCTAGTGGTTTGGGGGCTCCGGGACTAATCCACGAGCAGTACTTC

j_gene: TRBJ2-5
v_gene: TRBV5-1
d_gene: -
abundance: -
CDR3aa: CASSPLGWETQYF
CDR3nt: TGCGCCAGCAGCCCGCTAGGATGGGAGACCCAGTACTTC

j_gene: TRBJ1-2
v_gene: TRBV10-3
d_gene: -
abundance: -
CDR3aa: CAISPDGLYGYTF
CDR3nt: TGTGCCATCAGCCCCGACGGACTCTATGGCTACACCTTC

j_gene: TRBJ1-5
v_gene: TRBV18
d_gene: -
abundance: -
CDR3aa: CASSPGSNQPQHF
CDR3nt: TGTGCCAGCTCACCTGGCAGCAATCAGCCCCAGCATTTT

j_gene: TRBJ1-2
v_gene: TRBV6-1
d_gene: -
abundance: -
CDR3aa: CASSELGARGYTF
CDR3nt: TGTGCCAGCAGTGAATTAGGGGCGAGGGGCTACACCTTC

j_gene: TRBJ2-7
v_gene: TRBV18
d_gene: -
abundance: -
CDR3aa: CASSPSSLAEPVEQYF
CDR3nt: TGTGCCAGCTCACCGTCAAGTCTGGCGGAGCCGGTCGAGCAGTACTTC

j_gene: TRBJ2-7
v_gene: TRBV5-1
d_gene: TRBD2
abundance: -
CDR3aa: CASSLDLAGGTYEQYF
CDR3nt: TGCGCCAGCAGCTTGGACCTAGCGGGGGGAACCTACGAGCAGTACTTC